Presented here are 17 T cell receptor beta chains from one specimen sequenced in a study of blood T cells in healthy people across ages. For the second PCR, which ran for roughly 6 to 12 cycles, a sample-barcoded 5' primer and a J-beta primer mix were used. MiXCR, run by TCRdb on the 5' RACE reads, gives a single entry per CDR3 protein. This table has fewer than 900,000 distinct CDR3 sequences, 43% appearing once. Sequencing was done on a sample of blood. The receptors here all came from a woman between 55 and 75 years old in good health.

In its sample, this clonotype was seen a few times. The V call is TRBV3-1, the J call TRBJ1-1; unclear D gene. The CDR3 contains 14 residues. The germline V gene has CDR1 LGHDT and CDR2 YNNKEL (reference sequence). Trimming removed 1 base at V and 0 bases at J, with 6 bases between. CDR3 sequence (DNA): TGTGCCAGCAGCCAAGGGTGGATGAACACTGAAGCTTTCTTT. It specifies CASSQGWMNTEAFF.

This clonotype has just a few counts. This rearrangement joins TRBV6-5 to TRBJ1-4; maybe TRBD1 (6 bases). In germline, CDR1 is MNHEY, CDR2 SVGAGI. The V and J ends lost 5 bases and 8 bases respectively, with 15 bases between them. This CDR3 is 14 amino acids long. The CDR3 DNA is TGTGCCAGCAGTACCCGACGGGGGCGAGAAAAACTGTTTTTT. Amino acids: CASSTRRGREKLFF.

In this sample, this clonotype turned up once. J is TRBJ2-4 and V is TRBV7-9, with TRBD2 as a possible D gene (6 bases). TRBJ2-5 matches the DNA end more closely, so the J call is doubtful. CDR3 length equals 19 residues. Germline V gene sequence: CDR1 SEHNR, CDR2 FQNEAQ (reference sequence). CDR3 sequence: CASSLVGSGEVIEQETQYF. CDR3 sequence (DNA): TGTGCCAGCAGCTTAGTTGGCTCGGGAGAGGTCATAGAGCAAGAGACCCAGTACTTC.

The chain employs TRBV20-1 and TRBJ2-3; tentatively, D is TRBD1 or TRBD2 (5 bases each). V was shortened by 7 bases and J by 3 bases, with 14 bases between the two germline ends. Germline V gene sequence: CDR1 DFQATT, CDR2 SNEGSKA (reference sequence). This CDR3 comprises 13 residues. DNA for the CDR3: TGCAGTGTTTTTGGGGGAGTGACAGATACGCAGTATTTT. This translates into CSVFGGVTDTQYF.

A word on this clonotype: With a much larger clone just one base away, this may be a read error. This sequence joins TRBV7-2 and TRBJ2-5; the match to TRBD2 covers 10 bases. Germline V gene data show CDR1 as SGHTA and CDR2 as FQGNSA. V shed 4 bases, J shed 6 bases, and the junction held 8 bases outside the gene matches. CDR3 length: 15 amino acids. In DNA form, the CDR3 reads TGTGCCAGCAGCTCAGCAGCGGGAGGGCCTAAGACCCAGTACTTC. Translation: CASSSAAGGPKTQYF.

The CDR3 here is CSAPLAEGKTTDTQYF. The CDR3 DNA reads TGCAGTGCTCCTTTGGCGGAGGGCAAAACCACAGATACGCAGTATTTT. V usage is TRBV20-1 and J usage is TRBJ2-3; perhaps TRBD2 as D (6 bases). V shed 5 bases and J shed 2 bases, with 20 bases lying between them. CDR3 length: 16 residues. Germline values: CDR1 DFQATT, CDR2 SNEGSKA (reference sequence).

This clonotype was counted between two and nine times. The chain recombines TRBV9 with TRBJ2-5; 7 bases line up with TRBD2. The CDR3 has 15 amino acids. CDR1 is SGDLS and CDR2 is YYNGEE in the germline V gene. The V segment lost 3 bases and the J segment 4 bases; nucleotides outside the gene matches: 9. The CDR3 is CASSASGMRAETQYF. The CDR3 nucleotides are TGTGCCAGCAGCGCGAGCGGGATGAGGGCAGAGACCCAGTACTTC.

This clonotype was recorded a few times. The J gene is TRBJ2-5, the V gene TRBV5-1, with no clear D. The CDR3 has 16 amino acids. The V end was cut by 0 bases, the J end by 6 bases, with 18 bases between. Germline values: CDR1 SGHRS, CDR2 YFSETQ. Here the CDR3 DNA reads TGCGCCAGCAGCTTGGATGCGCAGGCCCGCAAGCAGACCCAGTACTTC. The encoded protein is CASSLDAQARKQTQYF. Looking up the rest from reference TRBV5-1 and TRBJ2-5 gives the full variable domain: KAGVTQTPRYLIKTRGQQVTLSCSPISGHRSVSWYQQTPGQGLQFLFEYFSETQRNKGNFPGRFSGRQFSNSRSEMNVSTLELGDSALYLCASSLDAQARKQTQYFGPGTRLLVL.

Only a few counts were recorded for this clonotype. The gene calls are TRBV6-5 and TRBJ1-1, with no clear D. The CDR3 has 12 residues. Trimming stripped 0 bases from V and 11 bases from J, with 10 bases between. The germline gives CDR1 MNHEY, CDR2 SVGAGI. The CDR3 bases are TGTGCCAGCAGTTACTCCGGTACACGCGCTTTCTTT. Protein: CASSYSGTRAFF.

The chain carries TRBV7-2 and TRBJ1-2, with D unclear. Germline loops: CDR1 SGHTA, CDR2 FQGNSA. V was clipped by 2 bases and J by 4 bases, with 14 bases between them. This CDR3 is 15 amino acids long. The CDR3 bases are TGTGCCAGCAGCTTACGGCGCGACGATGCCTATGGCTACACCTTC. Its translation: CASSLRRDDAYGYTF. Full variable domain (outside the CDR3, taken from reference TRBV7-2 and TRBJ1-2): GAGVSQSPSNKVTEKGKDVELRCDPISGHTALYWYRQSLGQGLEFLIYFQGNSAPDKSGLPSDRFSAERTGGSVSTLTIQRTQQEDSAVYLCASSLRRDDAYGYTFGSGTRLTVV.

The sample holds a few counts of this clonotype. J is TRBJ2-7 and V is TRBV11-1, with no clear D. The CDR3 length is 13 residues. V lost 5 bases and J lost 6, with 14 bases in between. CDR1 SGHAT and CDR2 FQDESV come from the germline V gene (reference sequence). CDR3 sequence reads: CASSLHLEAEQYF. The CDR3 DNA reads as TGTGCCAGCAGCCTCCACCTAGAGGCCGAGCAGTACTTC.

DNA for the CDR3: TGCAGCGTTGCCCGTCCCCCCCTGGGAAGAGGGACCCAGTACTTC. Its protein product is CSVARPPLGRGTQYF. This sequence joins TRBV29-1 and TRBJ2-5; D unclear. This CDR3 contains 15 residues. Germline-derived CDR1 and CDR2 are SQVTM and ANQGSEA. The V gene lost 4 bases and the J gene lost 7 bases, with 22 bases spanning the gap.

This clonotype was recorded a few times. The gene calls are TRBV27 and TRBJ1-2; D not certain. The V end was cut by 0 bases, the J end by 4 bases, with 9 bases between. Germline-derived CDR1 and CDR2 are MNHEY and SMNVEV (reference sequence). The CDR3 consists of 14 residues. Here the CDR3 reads CASSLSGPPYGYTF. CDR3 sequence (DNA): TGTGCCAGCAGTTTATCAGGGCCCCCCTATGGCTACACCTTC.

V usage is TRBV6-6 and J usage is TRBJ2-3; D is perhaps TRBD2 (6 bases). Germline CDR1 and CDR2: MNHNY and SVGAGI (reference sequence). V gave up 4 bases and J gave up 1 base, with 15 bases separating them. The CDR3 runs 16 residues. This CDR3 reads CASSSFGGAGTDTQYF. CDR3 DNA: TGTGCCAGCAGTTCTTTCGGCGGGGCTGGCACAGATACGCAGTATTTT.

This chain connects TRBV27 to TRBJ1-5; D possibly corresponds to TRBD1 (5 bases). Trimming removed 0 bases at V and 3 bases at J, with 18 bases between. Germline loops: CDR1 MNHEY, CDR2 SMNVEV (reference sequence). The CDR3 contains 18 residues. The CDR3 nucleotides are TGTGCCAGCAGTTTATCGGGCCCTGATACAGGAGACAATCAGCCCCAGCATTTT. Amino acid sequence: CASSLSGPDTGDNQPQHF.

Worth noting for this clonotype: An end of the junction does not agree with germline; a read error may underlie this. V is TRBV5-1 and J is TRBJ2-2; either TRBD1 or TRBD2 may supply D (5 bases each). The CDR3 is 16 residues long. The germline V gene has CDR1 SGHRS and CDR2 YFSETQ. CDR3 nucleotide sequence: TGCGCCAGCAGTTTGGGGACGGATTCGAACACCGGGGAGCTGTTTTTT. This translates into CASSLGTDSNTGELFF. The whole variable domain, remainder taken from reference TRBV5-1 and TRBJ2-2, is KAGVTQTPRYLIKTRGQQVTLSCSPISGHRSVSWYQQTPGQGLQFLFEYFSETQRNKGNFPGRFSGRQFSNSRSEMNVSTLELGDSALYLCASSLGTDSNTGELFFGEGSRLTVL.

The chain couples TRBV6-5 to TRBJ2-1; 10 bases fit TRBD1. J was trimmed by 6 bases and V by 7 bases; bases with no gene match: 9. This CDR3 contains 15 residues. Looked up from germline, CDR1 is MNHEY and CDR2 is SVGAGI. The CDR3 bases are TGTGCCAGCATGAGGGGACAGGGGAGGGCCAATGAGCAGTTCTTC. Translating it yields CASMRGQGRANEQFF.